The TCR beta chain under discussion was sequenced for a study of T cell clonality in common variable immunodeficiency. Study conclusions and caveats: Compared with healthy controls, CVID subjects showed increased TCRbeta clonality, mostly in about a third. Authors noted CVID clonality's cause needs subpopulation repertoire sequencing. Reportedly, TCR beta sequences from common variable immunodeficiency showed fewer deletions and N-nucleotide insertions.

Equal genomic DNA amounts from CVID and control samples were sequenced. TCRdb's copy holds only in-frame clones and misses some; the assay was immunoSEQ multiplex PCR. Recorded here are about 28,000 clones, none singletons. The sample holds a few counts of this clone. Antigen unknown. Most patients and controls had Caucasian heritage. This clonotype was sampled from a human donor with common variable immunodeficiency. The sample consisted of peripheral blood mononuclear cells.

The CDR3 DNA, read in part, is TGTGCCAGCAGCTCCCAGGGTTCCCGCGCTGGGGCCAACGTC. This translates into CASSSQGSRAGANV. From start to end, the CDR3 is CASSSQGSRAGANVLTF. This chain links TRBV7-3 with TRBJ2-6; a possible D gene is TRBD1 (5 bases). The read ends 3 residues early relative to the CDR3; the germline J gene fills the gap. V was trimmed by 4 bases and J by 2 bases, leaving 15 bases between them. CDR1 and CDR2 from the germline V gene are SGHTA and FQGTGA. The length of the CDR3 is 17 residues.